Listed below are T cell receptor beta chains from one sample, sequenced in a study of CD8 T cells in ankylosing spondylitis. TCRdb redid the calling of the 5' RACE reads with MiXCR, one entry per CDR3 protein. This table has about 500,000 distinct CDR3 sequences, approximately 5.3% appearing once. Material: blood, either unsorted or a sorted T cell fraction (not recorded which). Receptors were obtained from a male donor with ankylosing spondylitis. Each CDR3 is given with its conserved first and last residue. Each record gives: CDR3 protein, CDR3 DNA, D gene, clone size, V gene, J gene. A D gene is named only where the DNA matches it firmly. Only part of the rows carry a size: once, few, many, or a class if the clone is expanded.

cdr3_aa: CASSISLTYEQYF; cdr3_nt: TGTGCCAGTAGTATCAGTTTAACCTACGAGCAGTACTTC; d_call: -; clone_size: few; v_call: TRBV19; j_call: TRBJ2-7
cdr3_aa: CASSPGTGAFSGNTIYF; cdr3_nt: TGTGCCAGCAGTCCCGGGACAGGGGCCTTCTCTGGAAACACCATATATTTT; d_call: TRBD1; clone_size: many; v_call: TRBV6-1; j_call: TRBJ1-3
cdr3_aa: CASSRSSGSYNEQFF; cdr3_nt: TGTGCCAGCAGCCGTTCTAGCGGGTCCTACAATGAGCAGTTCTTC; d_call: TRBD2; clone_size: many; v_call: TRBV12-3/TRBV12-4; j_call: TRBJ2-1
cdr3_aa: CSASLLSGRAYRASYEQYF; cdr3_nt: TGCAGTGCTTCCTTATTAAGCGGGAGGGCGTATCGGGCGTCCTACGAGCAGTACTTC; d_call: TRBD2; clone_size: few; v_call: TRBV20-1; j_call: TRBJ2-7
cdr3_aa: CASSPRTPANTGELFF; cdr3_nt: TGCGCCAGCAGCCCCAGGACACCAGCGAACACCGGGGAGCTGTTTTTT; d_call: -; clone_size: few; v_call: TRBV5-1; j_call: TRBJ2-2
cdr3_aa: CSARGPGLAAGETQYF; cdr3_nt: TGCAGTGCTAGAGGACCGGGACTAGCGGCAGGAGAGACCCAGTACTTC; d_call: TRBD2; clone_size: few; v_call: TRBV20-1; j_call: TRBJ2-5
cdr3_aa: CASSVWTGEKDTEAFF; cdr3_nt: TGTGCCAGCAGCGTCTGGACAGGGGAAAAAGACACTGAAGCTTTCTTT; d_call: TRBD1; clone_size: many; v_call: TRBV9; j_call: TRBJ1-1
cdr3_aa: CASSIAASRGEQYF; cdr3_nt: TGTGCCAGTAGTATAGCGGCTTCTCGAGGCGAGCAGTACTTC; d_call: -; clone_size: -; v_call: TRBV19; j_call: TRBJ2-7
cdr3_aa: CASSLVKGQGVADTQYF; cdr3_nt: TGTGCCAGCAGCTTAGTCAAAGGTCAGGGAGTGGCAGATACGCAGTATTTT; d_call: -; clone_size: many; v_call: TRBV7-9; j_call: TRBJ2-3
cdr3_aa: CASSLGREADTQYF; cdr3_nt: TGTGCCAGCAGTTTAGGCAGGGAGGCGGATACGCAGTATTTT; d_call: -; clone_size: many; v_call: TRBV12-3/TRBV12-4; j_call: TRBJ2-3
cdr3_aa: CAWSPGQGFEKLFF; cdr3_nt: TGTGCCTGGAGCCCGGGACAGGGTTTCGAAAAACTGTTTTTT; d_call: TRBD1; clone_size: -; v_call: TRBV30; j_call: TRBJ1-4
cdr3_aa: CASSLSQGMSSYNSPLHF; cdr3_nt: TGTGCCAGCAGTTTATCCCAGGGGATGAGCTCCTATAATTCACCCCTCCACTTT; d_call: -; clone_size: many; v_call: TRBV27; j_call: TRBJ1-6
cdr3_aa: CASGRIDATNEKLFF; cdr3_nt: TGTGCCAGCGGGAGGATAGATGCAACTAATGAAAAACTGTTTTTT; d_call: -; clone_size: many; v_call: TRBV9; j_call: TRBJ1-4
cdr3_aa: CASSVEGAWAQYF; cdr3_nt: TGTGCCAGCAGCGTAGAAGGGGCGTGGGCGCAGTATTTT; d_call: -; clone_size: many; v_call: TRBV9; j_call: TRBJ2-3
cdr3_aa: CASSLEAGGFVDTQYF; cdr3_nt: TGCGCCAGCAGCTTGGAAGCCGGGGGGTTCGTAGATACGCAGTATTTT; d_call: TRBD2; clone_size: many; v_call: TRBV5-1; j_call: TRBJ2-3
cdr3_aa: CASSFAQGQGETQYF; cdr3_nt: TGCGCCAGCAGCTTCGCACAGGGTCAGGGAGAGACCCAGTACTTC; d_call: -; clone_size: many; v_call: TRBV5-1; j_call: TRBJ2-5
cdr3_aa: CASSLRVSYNEQFF; cdr3_nt: TGTGCCAGCAGTTTGAGGGTTTCCTACAATGAGCAGTTCTTC; d_call: -; clone_size: many; v_call: TRBV27; j_call: TRBJ2-1
cdr3_aa: CASSYFASADEQFF; cdr3_nt: TGTGCCAGCAGTTACTTCGCTTCGGCCGATGAGCAGTTCTTC; d_call: -; clone_size: many; v_call: TRBV6-2/TRBV6-3; j_call: TRBJ2-1
cdr3_aa: CSVARTGASGILYEQYF; cdr3_nt: TGCAGCGTTGCCCGAACGGGCGCTAGCGGGATTTTGTACGAGCAGTACTTC; d_call: TRBD2; clone_size: few; v_call: TRBV29-1; j_call: TRBJ2-7
cdr3_aa: CASSPPGRYEQYF; cdr3_nt: TGTGCCAGCAGCCCCCCGGGCCGCTACGAGCAGTACTTC; d_call: -; clone_size: many; v_call: TRBV7-3; j_call: TRBJ2-7
cdr3_aa: CASSYSIAAGGQETQYF; cdr3_nt: TGTGCCAGCAGTTACTCGATCGCTGCGGGGGGCCAAGAGACCCAGTACTTC; d_call: TRBD2; clone_size: many; v_call: TRBV6-5; j_call: TRBJ2-5
cdr3_aa: CASSLSLAGGPGEQYF; cdr3_nt: TGTGCCAGCAGCTTGAGTCTAGCGGGAGGGCCCGGCGAGCAGTACTTC; d_call: TRBD2; clone_size: -; v_call: TRBV5-4; j_call: TRBJ2-7
cdr3_aa: CASSLHGSHTQYF; cdr3_nt: TGTGCCAGCAGCTTACACGGGAGCCATACGCAGTATTTT; d_call: -; clone_size: many; v_call: TRBV7-2; j_call: TRBJ2-3
cdr3_aa: CASSHYRTGELFF; cdr3_nt: TGTGCCAGCAGCCACTATCGTACCGGGGAGCTGTTTTTT; d_call: -; clone_size: -; v_call: TRBV7-2; j_call: TRBJ2-2
cdr3_aa: CASSVWGGLANTGELFF; cdr3_nt: TGTGCCAGCAGCGTTTGGGGGGGACTAGCTAACACCGGGGAGCTGTTTTTT; d_call: TRBD2; clone_size: many; v_call: TRBV7-3; j_call: TRBJ2-2
cdr3_aa: CASSDAYRVHTEAFF; cdr3_nt: TGTGCCAGCAGTGACGCCTACAGGGTCCACACTGAAGCTTTCTTT; d_call: -; clone_size: many; v_call: TRBV6-1; j_call: TRBJ1-1
cdr3_aa: CASSPPGVATEAFF; cdr3_nt: TGTGCCAGCAGCCCCCCGGGGGTTGCCACTGAAGCTTTCTTT; d_call: -; clone_size: few; v_call: TRBV7-8; j_call: TRBJ1-1
cdr3_aa: CASSLVSLRGAFHSGANVLTF; cdr3_nt: TGTGCCAGCAGCTTAGTTTCCTTGCGGGGGGCATTCCACTCTGGGGCCAACGTCCTGACTTTC; d_call: TRBD2; clone_size: -; v_call: TRBV11-2; j_call: TRBJ2-6
cdr3_aa: CASSVDGRGNTIYF; cdr3_nt: TGTGCCAGCAGCGTAGACGGCAGAGGAAACACCATATATTTT; d_call: -; clone_size: many; v_call: TRBV9; j_call: TRBJ1-3
cdr3_aa: CASSQTRGQFFYEQYF; cdr3_nt: TGTGCCAGCAGTCAAACCCGGGGACAGTTTTTCTACGAGCAGTACTTC; d_call: TRBD1; clone_size: many; v_call: TRBV6-2/TRBV6-3; j_call: TRBJ2-7
cdr3_aa: CASSALLGLTRGYTF; cdr3_nt: TGTGCCAGCAGCGCCTTATTGGGACTCACCCGGGGCTACACCTTC; d_call: -; clone_size: many; v_call: TRBV9; j_call: TRBJ1-2
cdr3_aa: CASSFIGVETQYF; cdr3_nt: TGTGCCAGCAGCTTTATCGGGGTGGAGACCCAGTACTTC; d_call: -; clone_size: -; v_call: TRBV11-2; j_call: TRBJ2-5
cdr3_aa: CASSSGQGASGGLFF; cdr3_nt: TGTGCCAGCAGTTCGGGACAGGGGGCCTCTGGGGGACTGTTTTTT; d_call: TRBD1; clone_size: many; v_call: TRBV12-3/TRBV12-4; j_call: TRBJ1-4
cdr3_aa: CASSVGLAASNEQFF; cdr3_nt: TGTGCCAGCAGCGTAGGACTAGCGGCCTCCAATGAGCAGTTCTTC; d_call: TRBD2; clone_size: many; v_call: TRBV9; j_call: TRBJ2-1
cdr3_aa: CASSRGPALYNEQFF; cdr3_nt: TGTGCCAGCAGCCGCGGCCCGGCCTTATACAATGAGCAGTTCTTC; d_call: -; clone_size: many; v_call: TRBV5-6; j_call: TRBJ2-1
cdr3_aa: CATSRGGTGNTEAFF; cdr3_nt: TGTGCCACCAGCAGAGGAGGGACAGGGAACACTGAAGCTTTCTTT; d_call: TRBD1; clone_size: many; v_call: TRBV15; j_call: TRBJ1-1
cdr3_aa: CASSLQGWTDTQYF; cdr3_nt: TGTGCCAGCAGCTTGCAGGGATGGACAGATACGCAGTATTTT; d_call: -; clone_size: many; v_call: TRBV11-2; j_call: TRBJ2-3
cdr3_aa: CASSSGQSGNYGYTF; cdr3_nt: TGCGCCAGCAGCTCGGGACAGTCAGGGAACTATGGCTACACCTTC; d_call: TRBD1; clone_size: many; v_call: TRBV5-1; j_call: TRBJ1-2
cdr3_aa: CASRFGTLTYNEQFF; cdr3_nt: TGTGCCAGCAGGTTCGGGACGCTGACCTACAATGAGCAGTTCTTC; d_call: -; clone_size: many; v_call: TRBV5-6; j_call: TRBJ2-1
cdr3_aa: CASISRDRLYGYTF; cdr3_nt: TGTGCCAGCATAAGCCGGGACAGACTATATGGCTACACCTTC; d_call: TRBD1; clone_size: many; v_call: TRBV7-9; j_call: TRBJ1-2
cdr3_aa: CASSLTRGGEQFF; cdr3_nt: TGTGCCAGCAGCTTAACGAGGGGAGGTGAGCAGTTCTTC; d_call: -; clone_size: many; v_call: TRBV7-3; j_call: TRBJ2-1
cdr3_aa: CASSQGQAPTKQYF; cdr3_nt: TGTGCCAGCAGCCAGGGACAAGCACCGACCAAGCAGTACTTC; d_call: -; clone_size: many; v_call: TRBV28; j_call: TRBJ2-7
cdr3_aa: CASSHSSWSSYNEQFF; cdr3_nt: TGTGCCAGCAGCCATTCTAGCTGGAGCTCCTACAATGAGCAGTTCTTC; d_call: -; clone_size: many; v_call: TRBV7-9; j_call: TRBJ2-1
cdr3_aa: CASSLAQFMNTEAFF; cdr3_nt: TGTGCCAGCAGCTTAGCGCAGTTCATGAACACTGAAGCTTTCTTT; d_call: -; clone_size: many; v_call: TRBV11-2; j_call: TRBJ1-1
cdr3_aa: CASSLWDSRQETQYF; cdr3_nt: TGTGCCAGCAGCTTATGGGACAGCAGACAAGAGACCCAGTACTTC; d_call: TRBD1; clone_size: many; v_call: TRBV7-2; j_call: TRBJ2-5